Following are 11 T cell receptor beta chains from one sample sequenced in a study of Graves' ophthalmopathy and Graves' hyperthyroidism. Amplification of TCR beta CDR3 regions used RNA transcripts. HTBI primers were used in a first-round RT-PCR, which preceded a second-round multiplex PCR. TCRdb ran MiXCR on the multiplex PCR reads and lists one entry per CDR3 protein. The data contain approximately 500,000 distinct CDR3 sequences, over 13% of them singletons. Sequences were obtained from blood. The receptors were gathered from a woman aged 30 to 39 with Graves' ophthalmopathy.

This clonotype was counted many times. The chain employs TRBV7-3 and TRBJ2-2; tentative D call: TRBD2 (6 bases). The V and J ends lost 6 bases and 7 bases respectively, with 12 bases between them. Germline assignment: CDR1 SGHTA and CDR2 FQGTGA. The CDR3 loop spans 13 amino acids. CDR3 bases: TGTGCCAGCAGTACGAAGGAGGGCGGGGAGCTGTTTTTT. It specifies CASSTKEGGELFF.

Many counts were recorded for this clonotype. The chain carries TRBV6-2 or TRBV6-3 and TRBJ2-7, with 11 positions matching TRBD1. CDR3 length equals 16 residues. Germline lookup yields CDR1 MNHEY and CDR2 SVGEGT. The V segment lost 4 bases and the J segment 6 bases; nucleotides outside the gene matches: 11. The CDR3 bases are TGTGCCAGCAGTTTAATCCTGGACAGGGGGCGAGGCGAGCAGTACTTC. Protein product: CASSLILDRGRGEQYF.

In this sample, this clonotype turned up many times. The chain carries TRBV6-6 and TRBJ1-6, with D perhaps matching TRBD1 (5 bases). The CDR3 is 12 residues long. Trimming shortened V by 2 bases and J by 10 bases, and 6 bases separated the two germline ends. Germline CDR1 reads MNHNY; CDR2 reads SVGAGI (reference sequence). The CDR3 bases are TGTGCCAGCAGTTACAGGGGATCACCCCTCCACTTT. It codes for CASSYRGSPLHF.

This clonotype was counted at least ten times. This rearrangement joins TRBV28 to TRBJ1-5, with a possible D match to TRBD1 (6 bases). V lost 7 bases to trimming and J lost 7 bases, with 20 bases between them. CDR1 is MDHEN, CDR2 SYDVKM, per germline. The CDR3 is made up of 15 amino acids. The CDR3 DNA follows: TGTGCCAGCATCGAAATTCGGGGGGCAGGACAGCCCCAGCATTTT. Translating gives CASIEIRGAGQPQHF.

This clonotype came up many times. DNA for the CDR3: TGCGCCAGCAGCCAAGATGGGGGAAGACAAGAGACCCAGTACTTC. Its protein product is CASSQDGGRQETQYF. This chain joins TRBV4-1 and TRBJ2-5, with D perhaps matching TRBD1 or TRBD2 (5 bases each). Germline-derived CDR1 and CDR2 are MGHRA and YSYEKL. The germline V and J ends were trimmed by 0 bases and 2 bases, with 10 bases remaining between them. The CDR3 runs to 15 residues.

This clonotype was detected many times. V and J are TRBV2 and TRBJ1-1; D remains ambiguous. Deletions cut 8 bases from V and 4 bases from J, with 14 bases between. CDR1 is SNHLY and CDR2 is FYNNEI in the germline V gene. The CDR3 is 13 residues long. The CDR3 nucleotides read TGTGCCAGCCAATTAGAGCCTCTCACTGAAGCTTTCTTT. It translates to CASQLEPLTEAFF.

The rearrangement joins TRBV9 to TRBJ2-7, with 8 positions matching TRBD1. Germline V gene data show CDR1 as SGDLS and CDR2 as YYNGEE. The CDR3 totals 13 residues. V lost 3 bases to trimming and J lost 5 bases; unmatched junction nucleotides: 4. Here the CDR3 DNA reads TGTGCCAGCAGCGGACCAGGGGGCGACGAGCAGTACTTC. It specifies CASSGPGGDEQYF.

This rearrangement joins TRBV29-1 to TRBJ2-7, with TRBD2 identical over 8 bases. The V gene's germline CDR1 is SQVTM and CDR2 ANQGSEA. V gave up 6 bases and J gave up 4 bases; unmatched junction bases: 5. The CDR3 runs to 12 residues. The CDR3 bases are TGCAGCGTACGACTAGCGCCTTACGAGCAGTACTTC. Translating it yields CSVRLAPYEQYF.

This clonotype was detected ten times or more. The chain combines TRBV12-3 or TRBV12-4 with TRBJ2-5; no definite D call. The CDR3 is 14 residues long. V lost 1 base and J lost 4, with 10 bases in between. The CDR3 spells CASSLGVRGETQYF. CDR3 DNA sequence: TGTGCCAGCAGTTTAGGGGTTCGCGGAGAGACCCAGTACTTC.

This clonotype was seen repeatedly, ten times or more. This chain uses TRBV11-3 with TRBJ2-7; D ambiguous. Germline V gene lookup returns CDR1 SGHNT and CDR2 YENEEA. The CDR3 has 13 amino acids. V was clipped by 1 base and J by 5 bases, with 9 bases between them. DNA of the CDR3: TGTGCCAGCAGCTTAGTCCGGCGGAACGAGCAGTACTTC. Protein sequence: CASSLVRRNEQYF.

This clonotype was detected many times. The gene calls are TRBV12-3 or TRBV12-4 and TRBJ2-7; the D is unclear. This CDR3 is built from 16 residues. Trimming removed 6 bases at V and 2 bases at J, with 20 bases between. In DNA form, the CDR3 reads TGTGCCAGCAGCGGCCAAATTAGGAGATTTGCCTACGAGCAGTACTTC. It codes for CASSGQIRRFAYEQYF.